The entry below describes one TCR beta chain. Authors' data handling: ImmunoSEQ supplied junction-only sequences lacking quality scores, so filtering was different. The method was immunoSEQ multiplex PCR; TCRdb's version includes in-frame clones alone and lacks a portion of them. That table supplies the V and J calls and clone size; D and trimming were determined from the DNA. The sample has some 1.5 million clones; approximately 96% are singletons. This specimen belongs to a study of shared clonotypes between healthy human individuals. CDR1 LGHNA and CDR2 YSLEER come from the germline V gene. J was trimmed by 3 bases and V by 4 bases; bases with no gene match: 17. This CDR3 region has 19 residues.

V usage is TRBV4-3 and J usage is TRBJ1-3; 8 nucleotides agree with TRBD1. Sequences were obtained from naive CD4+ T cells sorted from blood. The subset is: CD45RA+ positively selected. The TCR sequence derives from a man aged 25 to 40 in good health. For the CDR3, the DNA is TGCGCCAGCAGCCCAGGACCGGGACAGGTTCAGTGGGATGGAAACACCATATATTTT. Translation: CASSPGPGQVQWDGNTIYF.